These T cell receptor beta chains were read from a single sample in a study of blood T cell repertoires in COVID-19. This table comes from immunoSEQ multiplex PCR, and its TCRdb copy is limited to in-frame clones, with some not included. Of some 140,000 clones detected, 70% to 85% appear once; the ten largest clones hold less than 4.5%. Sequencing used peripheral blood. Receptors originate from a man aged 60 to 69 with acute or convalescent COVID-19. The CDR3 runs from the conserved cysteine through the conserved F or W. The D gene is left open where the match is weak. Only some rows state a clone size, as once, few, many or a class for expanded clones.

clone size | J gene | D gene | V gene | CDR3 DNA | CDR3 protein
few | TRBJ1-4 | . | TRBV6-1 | TGTGCCAGCAGTGAATCCGGACAGTATAATGAAAAACTGTTTTTT | CASSESGQYNEKLFF
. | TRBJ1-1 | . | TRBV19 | TGTGCCAGTAGTATATATCCCCGCACTGAAGCTTTCTTT | CASSIYPRTEAFF
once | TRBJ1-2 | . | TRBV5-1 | TGCGCCAGCAGCTGGTACGGCGGTAAGGTAATGGATGGCTACACCTTC | CASSWYGGKVMDGYTF
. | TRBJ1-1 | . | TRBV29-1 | TGCAGCGTACTTATGAACACTGAAGCTTTCTTT | CSVLMNTEAFF
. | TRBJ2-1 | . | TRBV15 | TGTGCCACCAGCAGAGACCTGAGCTCCTACAATGAGCAGTTCTTC | CATSRDLSSYNEQFF
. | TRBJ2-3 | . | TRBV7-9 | TGTGCCAGCAGCTTACGCGGTAGCACAGATACGCAGTATTTT | CASSLRGSTDTQYF
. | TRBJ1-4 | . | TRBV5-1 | TGCGCCAGTTCTCCAGGGGACACTAATGAAAAACTGTTTTTT | CASSPGDTNEKLFF
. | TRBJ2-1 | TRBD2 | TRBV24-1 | TGTGCCACCAGTCTCCACAAGGTAGCGGGGATTAATGAGCAGTTCTTC | CATSLHKVAGINEQFF
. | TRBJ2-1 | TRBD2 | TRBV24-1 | TGTGCCACCAGTGATTCTAGCGGGAGGGCGGACGAGCAGTTCTTC | CATSDSSGRADEQFF
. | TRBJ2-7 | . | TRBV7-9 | TGTGCCAGCAGCTTAGATCTGACAGGTCACGAGCAGTACTTC | CASSLDLTGHEQYF
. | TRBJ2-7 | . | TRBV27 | TGTGCCAGCAGCCCCGTCGGCGGGGTCTACGAGCAGTACTTC | CASSPVGGVYEQYF
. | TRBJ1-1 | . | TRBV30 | TGTGCCTGGAGGAGGGCCGGGATTGAAGCTTTCTTT | CAWRRAGIEAFF
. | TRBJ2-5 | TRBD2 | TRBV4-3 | TGCGCCAGCAGCCTGGGGACTAGCGGGACCGGGGAGACCCAGTACTTC | CASSLGTSGTGETQYF
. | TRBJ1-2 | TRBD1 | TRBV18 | TGTGCCAGCTCACCCACAGGGGACGGCTACACCTTC | CASSPTGDGYTF
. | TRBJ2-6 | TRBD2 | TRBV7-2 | TGTGCCAGCAGCTTAGTTGCCCTAGCGGGAATCTCTGGGGCCAACGTCCTGACTTTC | CASSLVALAGISGANVLTF
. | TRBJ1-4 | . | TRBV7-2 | TGTGCCAGCAGCCATCAGGTTGAAGCAACTAATGAAAAACTGTTTTTT | CASSHQVEATNEKLFF
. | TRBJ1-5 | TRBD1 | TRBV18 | TGTGCCAGCTCACCTCGCGCAGGGGGAAGTCAGCCCCAGCATTTT | CASSPRAGGSQPQHF
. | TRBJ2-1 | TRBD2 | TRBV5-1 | TGCGCCAGCAGCTTGGAGACTAGCGGGAGGCTAGGGGATGAGCAGTTCTTC | CASSLETSGRLGDEQFF
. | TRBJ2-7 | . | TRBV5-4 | TGTGCCAGCAGCTTGTCCCTCAGCTCCTACGAGCAGTACTTC | CASSLSLSSYEQYF
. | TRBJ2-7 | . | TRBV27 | TGTGCCAGCAGTTTAAACAGATATTCCTACGAGCAGTACTTC | CASSLNRYSYEQYF
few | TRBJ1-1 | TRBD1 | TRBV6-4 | TGTGCCAGCAGTGACTCGAACAGGGGTTGGACTGAAGCTTTCTTT | CASSDSNRGWTEAFF
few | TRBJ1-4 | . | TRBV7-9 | TGTGCCAGCAGCTCCGACCGGTGGGCCACAACTAATGAAAAACTGTTTTTT | CASSSDRWATTNEKLFF
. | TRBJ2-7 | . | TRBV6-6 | TGTGCCAGCAGTCCCCCTCGGAGCTACGAGCAGTACTTC | CASSPPRSYEQYF
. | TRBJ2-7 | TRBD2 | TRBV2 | TGTGCCAGCAGGGACGGACTAGTCTCCTACGAGCAGTACTTC | CASRDGLVSYEQYF
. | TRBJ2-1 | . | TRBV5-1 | TGCGCCAGCAGCTTGTCGAGACAGAACTACAATGAGCAGTTCTTC | CASSLSRQNYNEQFF
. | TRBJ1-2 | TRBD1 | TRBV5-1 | TGCGCCAGCAGCTCGGGACAGGGGGTCGACGGCGGCTACACCTTC | CASSSGQGVDGGYTF
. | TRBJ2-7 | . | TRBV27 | TGTGCCAGCAGCCGGTCCCTAGGGGGTATATACGAGCAGTACTTC | CASSRSLGGIYEQYF
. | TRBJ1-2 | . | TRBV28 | TGTGCCAGCAGTGCCTCTATCGCCGGCTACACCTTC | CASSASIAGYTF
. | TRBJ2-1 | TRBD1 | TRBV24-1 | TGTGCCACCAGTTCGACAGGGGTTCTCTCCAATGAGCAGTTCTTC | CATSSTGVLSNEQFF
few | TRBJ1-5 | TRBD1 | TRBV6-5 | TGTGCCAGCAGTCCGACAGGGGGTGGCAATCAGCCCCAGCATTTT | CASSPTGGGNQPQHF
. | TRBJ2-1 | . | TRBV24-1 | TGTGCCACCAGTGACCCATCGCGGATCTACAATGAGCAGTTCTTC | CATSDPSRIYNEQFF
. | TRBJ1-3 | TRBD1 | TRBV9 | TGTGCCAGCAGCGTGGACAGGGGGATCTCTGGAAACACCATATATTTT | CASSVDRGISGNTIYF
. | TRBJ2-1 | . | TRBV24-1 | TGTGCCACCAGTGATTTGCCGGTTCATGAGCAGTTCTTC | CATSDLPVHEQFF